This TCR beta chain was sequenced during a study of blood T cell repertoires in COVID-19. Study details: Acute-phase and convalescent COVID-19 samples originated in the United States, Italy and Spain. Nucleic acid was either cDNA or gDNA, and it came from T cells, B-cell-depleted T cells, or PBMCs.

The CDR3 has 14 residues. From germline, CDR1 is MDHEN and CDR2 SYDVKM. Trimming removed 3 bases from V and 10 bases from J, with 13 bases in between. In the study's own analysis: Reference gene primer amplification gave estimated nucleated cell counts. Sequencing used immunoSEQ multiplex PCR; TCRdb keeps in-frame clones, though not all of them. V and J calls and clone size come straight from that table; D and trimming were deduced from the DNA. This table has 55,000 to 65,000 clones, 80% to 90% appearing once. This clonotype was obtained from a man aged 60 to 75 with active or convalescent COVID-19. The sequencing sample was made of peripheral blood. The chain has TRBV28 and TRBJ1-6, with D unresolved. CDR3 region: CASSLRVDRSPLHF. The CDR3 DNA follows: TGTGCCAGCAGTTTGAGGGTCGATAGGTCACCCCTCCACTTT.